The source of this T cell receptor (beta chain) is a study of blood T cell repertoires in COVID-19. Whole-study context: The United States, Italy and Spain were the sources of the acute and convalescent COVID-19 samples. T cells, B-cell-depleted T cells, or PBMCs provided the cDNA or gDNA that served as material.

This CDR3 has 16 amino acids. After removal of 4 bases from V and 3 bases from J, the junction contained 6 bases not matched to a gene. Germline V gene data show CDR1 as SGHTA and CDR2 as FQGTGA. Methods used by the authors: Cell counts per sample came from amplifying reference gene primers. Libraries were prepared by immunoSEQ multiplex PCR; TCRdb keeps only in-frame clonotypes and omits some of them. V, J and clone size are taken as reported in that table, and D and trimming were inferred from the DNA itself. The sample holds under 95,000 clones; around 87% are singletons and the top ten take under 6%.

The chain combines TRBV7-3 with TRBJ2-2; 9 positions agree with TRBD2. The TCR sequence derives from a man in his forties with acute or convalescent COVID-19. Sequenced input: peripheral blood. CDR3 loop: CASSSPGLADTGELFF. Written as DNA, the CDR3 is TGTGCCAGCAGCTCGCCGGGACTAGCTGACACCGGGGAGCTGTTTTTT.